One and the same sample provided the 25 T cell receptor beta chains below, sequenced in a study of identical twins. One entry per CDR3 protein, called by TCRdb with MiXCR from the 5' RACE reads. Among hundreds of thousands of distinct CDR3 sequences, around 7.5% were seen once, and the ten largest hold less than 2%. This sample also appeared in a second study, on yellow fever vaccine responses in identical twins.

Sequenced input: PBMCs. Every receptor here comes from a woman under 30 in good health.

This clonotype was counted between two and nine times. The V and J genes are TRBV2 and TRBJ2-2; D not certain. CDR1 SNHLY and CDR2 FYNNEI come from the germline V gene. The CDR3 is 15 residues long. The V end lost 11 bases, the J end lost 2 bases, and 18 bases lay between the germline ends. CDR3 DNA sequence: TGTGCCGGATCAAGTAGTCCCACCAACACCGGGGAGCTGTTTTTT. It encodes CAGSSSPTNTGELFF.

This clonotype appeared a few times. The J gene is TRBJ2-7, the V gene TRBV5-1, with TRBD2 identical over 11 bases. Germline lookup yields CDR1 SGHRS and CDR2 YFSETQ. V dropped 4 bases and J dropped 6; count of bases not matched to a gene: 18. The CDR3 is 18 amino acids. For the CDR3, the DNA is TGCGCCAGCAGCACTGCTGCGGGAATACTAGCGGGAGTAGCCGAGCAGTACTTC. Encoded protein: CASSTAAGILAGVAEQYF. The full variable domain, rest sourced from reference TRBV5-1 and TRBJ2-7, is KAGVTQTPRYLIKTRGQQVTLSCSPISGHRSVSWYQQTPGQGLQFLFEYFSETQRNKGNFPGRFSGRQFSNSRSEMNVSTLELGDSALYLCASSTAAGILAGVAEQYFGPGTRLTVT.

This clonotype has just a few counts. This sequence joins TRBV7-2 and TRBJ2-7; TRBD1 matches 7 bases. Germline trimming cut 6 bases from V and 2 bases from J; bases unmatched to any gene: 4. This CDR3 has 13 amino acids. The germline gives CDR1 SGHTA, CDR2 FQGNSA. The CDR3 DNA is TGTGCCAGCAGGGTACAGGGGACCTACGAGCAGTACTTC. It codes for CASRVQGTYEQYF.

This clonotype was counted at least ten times. This rearrangement joins TRBV6-1 to TRBJ2-1, with D possibly TRBD2 on 6 matching bases. Trimming shortened V by 8 bases and J by 8 bases, and 19 bases separated the two germline ends. CDR1 is MNHNS and CDR2 is SASEGT in the germline V gene. CDR3 size: 14 residues. This chain's CDR3 is CASGGTLPVDEQFF. CDR3 DNA sequence: TGTGCCAGCGGAGGGACTCTCCCGGTGGATGAGCAGTTCTTC.

This chain uses TRBV12-3 or TRBV12-4 with TRBJ1-3; D unresolved. V dropped 6 bases and J dropped 4 bases, with 19 bases sitting between them. This CDR3 region has 16 residues. Here the CDR3 reads CASSFQVKVRGNTIYF. Here the CDR3 DNA reads TGTGCCAGCAGCTTTCAAGTCAAAGTTAGGGGAAACACCATATATTTT.

As to this clonotype: A read error may explain this, as a much larger clone is one base away. The chain employs TRBV5-1 and TRBJ2-7; 9 bases match TRBD1. This CDR3 has 15 residues. J was trimmed by 3 bases and V by 7 bases; bases with no gene match: 11. Germline CDR1 reads SGHRS; CDR2 reads YFSETQ. The CDR3 here is CASGPGQGGVYEQYF. CDR3 DNA: TGCGCCAGCGGCCCGGGACAGGGCGGAGTCTACGAGCAGTACTTC.

The chain employs TRBV4-1 and TRBJ1-3; D perhaps matches TRBD1 (5 bases). This CDR3 comprises 18 residues. Trimming pared 3 bases from V and 2 bases from J, leaving 20 bases between. Germline values: CDR1 MGHRA, CDR2 YSYEKL. CDR3 coding DNA: TGCGCCAGCAGCCAGGTACCCGACAGAAAGCCCCCTGGAAACACCATATATTTT. Its translation is CASSQVPDRKPPGNTIYF.

This clonotype was seen a few times. The chain uses TRBV28 and TRBJ2-7; D possibly corresponds to TRBD2 (5 bases). V was trimmed by 7 bases and J by 2 bases, leaving 12 bases between them. Germline values: CDR1 MDHEN, CDR2 SYDVKM. This CDR3 region has 13 residues. The CDR3 DNA follows: TGTGCCAGCACCCCAGCGGTTCCCTACGAGCAGTACTTC. Its protein is CASTPAVPYEQYF.

The rearrangement links TRBV12-3 or TRBV12-4 to TRBJ2-1, with TRBD1 matching over 10 bases. This CDR3 is 15 amino acids long. Unmatched junction bases numbered 3, after V lost 4 bases and J lost 3 bases. The chain's CDR3 is CASSSDRGNYNEQFF. DNA for the CDR3: TGTGCCAGCAGTTCGGACAGGGGGAACTACAATGAGCAGTTCTTC.

This clonotype was recorded many times. The gene calls are TRBV12-3 or TRBV12-4 and TRBJ2-3, with 11 bases lining up with TRBD2. V shed 4 bases, J shed 8 bases, and the junction held 14 bases outside the gene matches. The CDR3 spans 17 residues. CDR3 DNA: TGTGCCAGCAGTTCTTTAGCGGGAGGGCCGACCCCAATTACGCAGTATTTT. Protein product: CASSSLAGGPTPITQYF.

This clonotype was recorded many times. V is TRBV15 and J is TRBJ2-3; 9 positions agree with TRBD1. The CDR3 consists of 13 residues. The germline V gene encodes CDR1 LNHNV and CDR2 YYDKDF (reference sequence). With 8 bases clipped from V and 2 bases from J, the junction kept 2 bases outside the gene matches. CDR3 residues: CATSQGATDTQYF. The CDR3 coding sequence is TGTGCCACCTCACAGGGGGCCACAGATACGCAGTATTTT.

This clonotype was recorded many times. V gene TRBV6-6 combines with J gene TRBJ2-1; D ambiguous. Trimming shortened V by 2 bases and J by 7 bases, and 6 bases separated the two germline ends. The CDR3 is made up of 12 amino acids. CDR1 is MNHNY and CDR2 is SVGAGI in the germline V gene (reference sequence). The CDR3 DNA is TGTGCCAGCAGTTACGTGAAGAATGAGCAGTTCTTC. Translating it yields CASSYVKNEQFF.

This chain uses TRBV5-1 with TRBJ2-4; no definite D call. Germline V gene data show CDR1 as SGHRS and CDR2 as YFSETQ. The germline V and J ends were trimmed by 0 bases and 0 bases, with 19 bases remaining between them. CDR3 length equals 19 residues. The CDR3 DNA reads TGCGCCAGCAGCTTGGACGGCGTTGGCAGTTCGTTAGCCAAAAACATTCAGTACTTC. Translated, it gives CASSLDGVGSSLAKNIQYF. Full variable domain (remainder filled in from reference TRBV5-1 and TRBJ2-4): KAGVTQTPRYLIKTRGQQVTLSCSPISGHRSVSWYQQTPGQGLQFLFEYFSETQRNKGNFPGRFSGRQFSNSRSEMNVSTLELGDSALYLCASSLDGVGSSLAKNIQYFGAGTRLSVL.

This clonotype was recorded many times. For the CDR3, the DNA is TGCGCCAGCAGCCAAGGGATGACGGTGAATGAGCAGTTCTTC. Translated: CASSQGMTVNEQFF. The V and J genes are TRBV4-1 and TRBJ2-1; no firm D call. Trimming pared 1 base from V and 7 bases from J, leaving 11 bases between. Looked up from germline, CDR1 is MGHRA and CDR2 is YSYEKL. The CDR3 length is 14 residues.

This clonotype was found a few times. The chain links TRBV28 to TRBJ2-4; 8 nucleotides line up with TRBD1. Germline V gene lookup returns CDR1 MDHEN and CDR2 SYDVKM. The CDR3 is made up of 16 amino acids. The junction had 9 bases not matched to a gene; V was cut back by 7 bases and J by 1 base. The CDR3 loop reads CASTGQGRGAKNIQYF. The CDR3 DNA reads as TGTGCCAGCACCGGACAGGGAAGGGGGGCCAAAAACATTCAGTACTTC.

This clonotype was found a few times. This chain uses TRBV28 with TRBJ2-2; TRBD2 is a possible D gene (5 bases). Germline V gene sequence: CDR1 MDHEN, CDR2 SYDVKM. The CDR3 runs to 12 residues. Between the trimmed V and J ends, which lost 8 bases and 3 bases, there was a span of 7 bases. The CDR3 sequence is CASFSDTGELFF. CDR3 nucleotides: TGTGCCAGCTTTAGCGACACCGGGGAGCTGTTTTTT.

The chain combines TRBV28 with TRBJ2-4, with D perhaps TRBD1 (6 bases). V was shortened by 6 bases and J by 7 bases, with 16 bases between the two germline ends. CDR3 length: 14 amino acids. Germline CDR1 is MDHEN and CDR2 is SYDVKM. The CDR3 DNA reads TGTGCCAGCAGCGTTAACAGGGTTTTGAACATTCAGTACTTC. Protein: CASSVNRVLNIQYF.

This clonotype was observed at least ten times. The chain has TRBV7-9 and TRBJ2-7; D not certain. There are 14 residues in the CDR3. Germline CDR1 SEHNR, CDR2 FQNEAQ (reference sequence). Trimming pared 2 bases from V and 0 bases from J, leaving 8 bases between. The DNA of the CDR3 is TGTGCCAGCAGCTTAAGCTCGAGCTCCTACGAGCAGTACTTC. Protein: CASSLSSSSYEQYF.

The chain couples TRBV28 to TRBJ2-1, with 8 positions matching TRBD2. The V gene's germline CDR1 is MDHEN and CDR2 SYDVKM. Trimming at V came to 3 bases and at J to 9 bases, leaving 7 bases not matched to a gene. This CDR3 is built from 14 residues. This chain's CDR3 is CASSFGTGGIEQFF. Here the CDR3 DNA reads TGTGCCAGCAGTTTCGGGACGGGGGGGATTGAGCAGTTCTTC.

This clonotype was counted many times. J is TRBJ1-3 and V is TRBV6-1, with 10 bases that match TRBD1. V lost 5 bases and J lost 1; bases outside the gene matches: 14. The CDR3 spans 19 residues. The germline V gene has CDR1 MNHNS and CDR2 SASEGT. CDR3 amino acids: CASSPTGQGFGGSGNTIYF. The CDR3 DNA reads TGTGCCAGCAGTCCCACGGGACAGGGGTTCGGAGGTTCTGGAAACACCATATATTTT.

This clonotype was counted between two and nine times. The chain couples TRBV3-1 to TRBJ1-2; D gene ambiguous. This CDR3 is 15 amino acids long. V lost 0 bases, J lost 2 bases, and 10 bases lay in between. The germline V gene has CDR1 LGHDT and CDR2 YNNKEL (reference sequence). The CDR3: CASSQDLQRNYGYTF. The CDR3 DNA follows: TGTGCCAGCAGCCAAGATCTACAGAGAAACTATGGCTACACCTTC.

The V call is TRBV29-1, the J call TRBJ2-2, with a possible D match to TRBD1 (5 bases). Trimming removed 8 bases at V and 1 base at J, with 14 bases between. Per the germline V gene, CDR1 is SQVTM and CDR2 is ANQGSEA. The CDR3 spans 14 residues. The CDR3 sequence: CSYGHPGNTGELFF. The CDR3 region has the DNA TGCAGCTACGGACACCCTGGGAACACCGGGGAGCTGTTTTTT.

This clonotype has only a few counts. This chain joins TRBV6-1 and TRBJ1-2, with D tentatively TRBD1 (6 bases). Deletions cut 0 bases from V and 2 bases from J, with 10 bases between. The CDR3 is made up of 15 amino acids. Germline-derived CDR1 and CDR2 are MNHNS and SASEGT. The CDR3 spells CASSEASTGNYGYTF. The CDR3 nucleotides are TGTGCCAGCAGTGAAGCGAGTACAGGGAACTATGGCTACACCTTC.

There are many counts of this clonotype. The rearrangement uses TRBV5-8 and TRBJ2-1, with 11 bases aligning to TRBD2. The germline gives CDR1 SGHTS, CDR2 YDEGEE. V shed 2 bases and J 4 bases; nucleotides not matched to a gene: 5. This CDR3 comprises 16 residues. CDR3 in DNA: TGTGCCAGCAGCTTTTTAACTAGCGGGGGTTACAATGAGCAGTTCTTC. As protein: CASSFLTSGGYNEQFF.

This clonotype was counted at least ten times. The genes are TRBV15 and TRBJ1-3; D remains ambiguous. With 2 bases removed from V and 0 bases from J, the gap between germline ends came to 11 bases. CDR1 is LNHNV and CDR2 is YYDKDF in the germline V gene (reference sequence). The CDR3 runs to 16 residues. The CDR3 DNA sequence: TGTGCCACCAGCAGACATAGACCCAACTCTGGAAACACCATATATTTT. This translates into CATSRHRPNSGNTIYF.